Each of the 18 T cell receptor beta chains below was sequenced from the same sample in a study of chemoradiotherapy in HPV16-positive cancers. The table came from immunoSEQ multiplex PCR; TCRdb's copy has only in-frame clones and leaves some out. This table holds 20,000 to 30,000 clones, roughly 92% found once. The specimen was blood, collected from a patient who underwent chemoradiotherapy. The receptors were gathered from a human donor with HPV-associated anogenital cancer.

This clone was seen once. A far larger clone lies a single base away; this is likely a read error. This chain links TRBV11-3 with TRBJ1-1; no reliable D call. Deletions cut 0 bases from V and 0 bases from J, with 5 bases between. The CDR3 contains 14 residues. The V gene's germline CDR1 is SGHNT and CDR2 YENEEA. The CDR3 spells CASSLEAVNTEAFF. The CDR3 bases are TGTGCCAGCAGCTTAGAGGCTGTGAACACTGAAGCTTTCTTT.

The chain uses TRBV10-3 and TRBJ2-5; TRBD2 matches 8 bases. The trim removed 3 bases at V and 1 base at J, leaving 7 bases unmatched. This CDR3 has 16 residues. From germline, CDR1 is ENHRY and CDR2 SYGVKD. The CDR3, as DNA: TGTGCCATCAGTGATTATTTTAGCGGGGTCCAAGAGACCCAGTACTTC. Encoded protein: CAISDYFSGVQETQYF.

The chain couples TRBV6-1 to TRBJ2-7; 7 bases match TRBD1. With 5 bases clipped from V and 2 bases from J, the junction kept 9 bases outside the gene matches. Germline assignment: CDR1 MNHNS and CDR2 SASEGT. This CDR3 region has 15 residues. CDR3: CASSRSGTVPYEQYF. The CDR3 nucleotides are TGTGCCAGCAGTAGATCCGGGACAGTTCCCTACGAGCAGTACTTC.

The CDR3: CASSSRDRGDTQYF. DNA of the CDR3: TGTGCCAGCAGCTCCCGGGACAGGGGTGATACCCAGTACTTC. The chain recombines TRBV7-6 with TRBJ2-5, with TRBD1 identical over 10 bases. The V and J ends lost 4 bases and 8 bases, in that order; junction bases with no gene match: 7. The CDR3 has 14 amino acids. The germline CDR1 and CDR2 sequences are SGHVS and FNYEAQ. The whole variable domain, filled in from reference TRBV7-6 and TRBJ2-5, reads GAGVSQSPRYKVTKRGQDVALRCDPISGHVSLYWYRQALGQGPEFLTYFNYEAQQDKSGLPNDRFSAERPEGSISTLTIQRTEQRDSAMYRCASSSRDRGDTQYFGPGTRLLVL.

The rearrangement uses TRBV7-9 and TRBJ2-7; 8 bases are a match to TRBD2. CDR3 size: 16 residues. With 4 bases clipped from V and 5 bases from J, the junction kept 13 bases outside the gene matches. From germline, CDR1 is SEHNR and CDR2 FQNEAQ (reference sequence). CDR3 nucleotides: TGTGCCAGCAGCTCCTCCCGACTAGCGTTACACAACGAGCAGTACTTC. Translated: CASSSSRLALHNEQYF.

The chain employs TRBV5-4 and TRBJ2-7; D is undetermined. V shed 4 bases and J shed 4 bases, with 18 bases lying between them. This CDR3 contains 15 residues. The germline CDR1 and CDR2 sequences are SGHNT and YYREEE (reference sequence). The DNA for the CDR3 is TGTGCCAGCAGCATCGGCGGCGCTTCACAATACGAGCAGTACTTC. Protein: CASSIGGASQYEQYF.

This chain connects TRBV7-5 to TRBJ2-7; the DNA was not used to check the table's D call, TRBD1. TRBV7-5 is flagged as a pseudogene. The CDR3 extends over 10 amino acids. The CDR3 sequence: CVGYNYEQYF. CDR3 bases: TGTGTGGGCTACAACTACGAGCAGTACTTC.

This chain connects TRBV11-2 to TRBJ1-2; perhaps TRBD1 as D (5 bases). CDR3 length: 14 amino acids. Trimming shortened V by 0 bases and J by 6 bases, and 11 bases separated the two germline ends. From germline, CDR1 is SGHAT and CDR2 FQNNGV. The CDR3 loop reads CASSLDTGQDGYTF. The CDR3 nucleotides read TGTGCCAGCAGCTTAGATACGGGGCAGGATGGCTACACCTTC.

This sequence joins TRBV19 and TRBJ2-5; weak D call: TRBD1 (5 bases). Per the germline V gene, CDR1 is LNHDA and CDR2 is SQIVND (reference sequence). Trimming left V 7 bases short and J 5 bases short, with 14 bases between. This CDR3 has 13 amino acids. CDR3 in DNA: TGTGCCAGTAAAGACAGTGTTCGGGAGACCCAGTACTTC. Protein: CASKDSVRETQYF.

V usage is TRBV5-8 and J usage is TRBJ2-7; D perhaps matches TRBD2 (7 bases). The CDR3 spans 16 residues. From germline, CDR1 is SGHTS and CDR2 YDEGEE. Trimming removed 0 bases from V and 5 bases from J, with 18 bases in between. In nucleotides, the CDR3 is TGTGCCAGCAGCTTGGGGTTGGGGGGGCTGGTGAACGAGCAGTACTTC. This codes for CASSLGLGGLVNEQYF.

This clone occurred once. This rearrangement joins TRBV5-5 to TRBJ2-3; D assignment may be TRBD1 or TRBD2 (5 bases each). V was trimmed by 2 bases and J by 0 bases, leaving 10 bases between them. Looked up from germline, CDR1 is SGHKS and CDR2 is YYEKEE (reference sequence). CDR3 length: 15 amino acids. The CDR3 reads CASSLQEASTDTQYF. In DNA form, the CDR3 reads TGTGCCAGCAGCTTACAGGAGGCTAGCACAGATACGCAGTATTTT.

This chain connects TRBV6-5 to TRBJ1-2; D might be TRBD1 (6 bases). The CDR3 contains 15 residues. V gave up 4 bases and J gave up 4 bases, with 16 bases separating them. The germline V gene has CDR1 MNHEY and CDR2 SVGAGI. CDR3 residues: CASSSTAGHPYGYTF. The CDR3 DNA sequence: TGTGCCAGCAGTTCCACCGCGGGACACCCCTATGGCTACACCTTC.

V and J are TRBV7-8 and TRBJ1-4; unclear D gene. The CDR3 extends over 13 amino acids. Per the germline V gene, CDR1 is SGHVS and CDR2 is FQNEAQ. The V end was cut by 1 base, the J end by 10 bases, with 10 bases between. The CDR3 region has the DNA TGTGCCAGCAGCTTAGACGGAGACGGAAAACTGTTTTTT. Residues: CASSLDGDGKLFF. The full variable domain, in which reference TRBV7-8 and TRBJ1-4 provide the parts outside the CDR3, is GAGVSQSPRYKVAKRGQDVALRCDPISGHVSLFWYQQALGQGPEFLTYFQNEAQLDKSGLPSDRFFAERPEGSVSTLKIQRTQQEDSAVYLCASSLDGDGKLFFGSGTQLSVL.

The gene calls are TRBV2 and TRBJ2-1, with D hard to call. The germline gives CDR1 SNHLY, CDR2 FYNNEI. V was cut by 1 base and J by 1 base, with 8 bases left in between. The CDR3 extends over 15 amino acids. The CDR3 DNA reads TGTGCCAGCAGTGAAGTGGGGATGTCCTACAATGAGCAGTTCTTC. This translates into CASSEVGMSYNEQFF. The complete variable domain, with remaining parts taken from reference TRBV2 and TRBJ2-1, reads EPEVTQTPSHQVTQMGQEVILRCVPISNHLYFYWYRQILGQKVEFLVSFYNNEISEKSEIFDDQFSVERPDGSNFTLKIRSTKLEDSAMYFCASSEVGMSYNEQFFGPGTRLTVL.

The chain is built from TRBV7-9 and TRBJ2-1; 14 positions match TRBD2. Germline assignment: CDR1 SEHNR and CDR2 FQNEAQ (reference sequence). The CDR3 length is 15 residues. The V segment lost 4 bases and the J segment 10 bases; nucleotides outside the gene matches: 6. The CDR3 bases are TGTGCCAGCAGCTACGGGACTAGCGGGGGTGGGGAGCAGTTCTTC. Translation: CASSYGTSGGGEQFF.

This rearrangement joins TRBV7-3 to TRBJ2-7; TRBD2 is a possible D gene (5 bases). The germline V gene encodes CDR1 SGHTA and CDR2 FQGTGA. Deletions cut 2 bases from V and 0 bases from J, with 11 bases between. The CDR3 has 15 residues. The CDR3 bases are TGTGCCAGCAGCTTAGTAAGCGGTAGCTCCTACGAGCAGTACTTC. Its translation is CASSLVSGSSYEQYF.

The gene calls are TRBV28 and TRBJ2-1; D not resolved. CDR1 MDHEN and CDR2 SYDVKM come from the germline V gene. Trimming left V 5 bases short and J 10 bases short, with 12 bases between. The CDR3 extends over 12 amino acids. CDR3 nucleotide sequence: TGTGCCAGCAGTCCCTTCGAGGAGGAGCAGTTCTTC. This sequence encodes CASSPFEEEQFF.

The genes are TRBV27 and TRBJ1-1; 8 bases line up with TRBD1. The germline V gene encodes CDR1 MNHEY and CDR2 SMNVEV (reference sequence). Germline trimming cut 2 bases from V and 6 bases from J; bases unmatched to any gene: 8. The CDR3 contains 15 residues. The CDR3 nucleotides read TGTGCCAGCAGTTTAAGCTCAGGGGGCTTCGCTGAAGCTTTCTTT. It codes for CASSLSSGGFAEAFF.